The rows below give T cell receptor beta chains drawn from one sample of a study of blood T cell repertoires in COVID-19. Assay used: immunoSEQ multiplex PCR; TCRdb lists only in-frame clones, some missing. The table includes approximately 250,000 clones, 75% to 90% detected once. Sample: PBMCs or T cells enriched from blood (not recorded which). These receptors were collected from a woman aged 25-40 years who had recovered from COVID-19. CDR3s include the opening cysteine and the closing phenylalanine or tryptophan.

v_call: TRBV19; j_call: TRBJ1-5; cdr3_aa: CASSIPGKNQPQHF
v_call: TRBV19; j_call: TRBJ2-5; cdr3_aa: CASSRRKSTANQETQYF
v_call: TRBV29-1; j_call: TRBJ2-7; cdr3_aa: CSVEGHRDTTPYEQYF
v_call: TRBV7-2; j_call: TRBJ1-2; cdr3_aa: CASSSTEFYGYTF
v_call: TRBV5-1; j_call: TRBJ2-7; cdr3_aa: CASSSDREVDEQYF
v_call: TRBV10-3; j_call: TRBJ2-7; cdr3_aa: CAIRGTGGSYEQYF
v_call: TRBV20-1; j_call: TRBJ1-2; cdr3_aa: CSASARSERGYTF
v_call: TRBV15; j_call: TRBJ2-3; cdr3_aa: CATSRGTGETDTQYF
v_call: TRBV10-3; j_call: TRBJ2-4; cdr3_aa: CAISESSSGWKNIQYF
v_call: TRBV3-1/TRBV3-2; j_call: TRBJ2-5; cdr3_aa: CASSLLAGGETQYF
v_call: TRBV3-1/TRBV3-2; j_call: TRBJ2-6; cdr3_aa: CASSRDTYSGANVLTF
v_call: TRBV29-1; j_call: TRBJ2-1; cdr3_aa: CSVEDRGGRADEQFF
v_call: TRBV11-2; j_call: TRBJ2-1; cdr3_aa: CASGTGVLNEQFF
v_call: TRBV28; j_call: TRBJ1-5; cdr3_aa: CASSLGTDQPQHF
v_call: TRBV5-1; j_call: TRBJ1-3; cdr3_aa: CASSLAGGRYNGNTIYF
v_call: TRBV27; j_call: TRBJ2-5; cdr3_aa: CASSPLQETQYF
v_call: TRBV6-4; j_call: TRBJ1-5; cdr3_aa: CASIPTSRGKAGRPQHF
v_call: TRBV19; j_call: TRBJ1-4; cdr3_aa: CASAPRGKNEKLFF
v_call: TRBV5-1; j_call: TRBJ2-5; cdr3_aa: CASSLRDSQETQYF
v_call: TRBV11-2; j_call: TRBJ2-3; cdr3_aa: CASRRGNTQYF
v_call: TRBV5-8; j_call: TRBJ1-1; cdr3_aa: CASSQGAAMNTEAFF
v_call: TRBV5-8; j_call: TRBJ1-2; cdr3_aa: CASSSPPDYPQDRGYTF
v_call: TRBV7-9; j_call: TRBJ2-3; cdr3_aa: CASSPGSGASTDTQYF
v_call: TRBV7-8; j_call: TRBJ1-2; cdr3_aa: CASSPNTGLPSEGYTF
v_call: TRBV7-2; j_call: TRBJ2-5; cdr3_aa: CASSPMGGKETQYF
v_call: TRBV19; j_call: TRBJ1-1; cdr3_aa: CASIRQGKNTEAFF
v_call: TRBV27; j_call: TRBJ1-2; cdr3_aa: CASSLFQGSSLYGYTF
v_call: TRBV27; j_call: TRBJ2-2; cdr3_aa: CASSLYRGAGELFF
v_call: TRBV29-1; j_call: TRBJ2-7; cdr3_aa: CSVKTGADYEQYF
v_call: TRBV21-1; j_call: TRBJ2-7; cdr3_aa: CASSKAGGSYEQYF
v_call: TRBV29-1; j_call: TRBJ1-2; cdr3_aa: CSVDRGLANYGYTF
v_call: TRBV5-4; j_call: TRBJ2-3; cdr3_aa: CASSVPGTGGPDTQYF
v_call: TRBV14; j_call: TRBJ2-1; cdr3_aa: CASSQGTKRGLKQFF
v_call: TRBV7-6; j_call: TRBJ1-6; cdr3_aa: CASSPTGSSYNSPLHF
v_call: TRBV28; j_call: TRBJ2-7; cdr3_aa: CASRAGDRGLFEQYF
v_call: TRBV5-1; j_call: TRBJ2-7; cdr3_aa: CASSTGTGLGEQYF
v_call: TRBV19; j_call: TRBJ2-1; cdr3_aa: CASSILTSGENEQFF
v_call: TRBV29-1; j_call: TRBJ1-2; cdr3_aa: CSAGVDRDRGDYGYTF
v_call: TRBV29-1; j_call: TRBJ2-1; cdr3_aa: CSVESVAGVAYNEQFF
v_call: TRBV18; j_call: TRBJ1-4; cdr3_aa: CASSPRGGQEKLFF
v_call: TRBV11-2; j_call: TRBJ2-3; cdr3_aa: CASRPIAGERRIDTQYF
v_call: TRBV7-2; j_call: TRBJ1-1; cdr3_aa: CASSLARRALEAFF
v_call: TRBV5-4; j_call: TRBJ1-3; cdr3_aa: CASGHRDSGNTIYF
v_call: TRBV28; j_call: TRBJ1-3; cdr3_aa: CASSLSIPEGNTIYF
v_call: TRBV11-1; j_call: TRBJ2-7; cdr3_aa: CASSFSSGGLGEQYF
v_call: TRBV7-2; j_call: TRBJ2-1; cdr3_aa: CASSFPSSGGSSYNEQFF
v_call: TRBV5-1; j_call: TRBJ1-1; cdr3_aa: CASSSNQGRDTEAFF
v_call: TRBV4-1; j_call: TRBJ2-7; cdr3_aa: CASKEQGATSYEQYF
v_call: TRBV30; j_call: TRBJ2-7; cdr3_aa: CAWSVTSGTIYEQYF
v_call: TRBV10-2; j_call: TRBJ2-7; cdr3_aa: CASRAPTPSGMAYEQYF
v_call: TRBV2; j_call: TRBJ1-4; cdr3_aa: CASSRDRGQGNEKLFF
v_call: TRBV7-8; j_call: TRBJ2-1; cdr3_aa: CASSLTFGLASYNEQFF
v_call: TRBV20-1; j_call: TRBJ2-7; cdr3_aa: CSVGDLYEQYF
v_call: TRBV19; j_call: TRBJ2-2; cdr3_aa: CASSIGGSTTGELFF
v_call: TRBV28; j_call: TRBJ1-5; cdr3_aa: CASSRGVITQHF
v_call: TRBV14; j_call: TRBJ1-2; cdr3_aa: CASSQGGTTLGGYTF
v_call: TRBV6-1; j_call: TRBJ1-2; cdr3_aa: CASSEWPRSGVNYGYTF